The rows below give T cell receptor beta chains drawn from one sample of a study of Graves' ophthalmopathy and Graves' hyperthyroidism. TCRdb redid the calling of the multiplex PCR reads with MiXCR, one entry per CDR3 protein. The table shows more than 1,000,000 distinct CDR3 sequences, with roughly two fifths occurring only once. Source material: peripheral blood or thyroid tissue (not recorded which). All receptors come from an adult man with Graves' hyperthyroidism. The CDR3 runs from the conserved cysteine through the conserved F or W. The D gene is left open where the match is weak. Rows give clone size only sometimes, using once, few, many, or a class for an expanded clone.

D gene	V gene	J gene	clone size	CDR3 DNA	CDR3 protein
-	TRBV29-1	TRBJ1-2	-	TGCAGCGTGGGGACTAGCGGGGGGGGCTACACCTTC	CSVGTSGGGYTF
TRBD1	TRBV12-3/TRBV12-4	TRBJ1-1	once	TGTGCCAGCAGAACAGGGGTTAATCTGAACACTGAAGCTTTCTTT	CASRTGVNLNTEAFF
-	TRBV15	TRBJ1-2	-	TGTGCCACCCAAGACTTGTGGGACTATGGCTACACCTTC	CATQDLWDYGYTF
-	TRBV30	TRBJ1-6	-	TGTGCCTGGAGTTTACAGGGCAATTCACCCCTCCACTTT	CAWSLQGNSPLHF
-	TRBV20-1	TRBJ2-7	-	TGCAGTGCTAGTATCTCGTATAGGGTGGGAGAGCAGTACTTC	CSASISYRVGEQYF
-	TRBV6-6	TRBJ1-1	many	TGTGCCAGCAGCCACCCGGCTCAACAGAACACTGAAGCTTTCTTT	CASSHPAQQNTEAFF
-	TRBV5-1	TRBJ1-5	many	TGCGCCAGCAGCCCGGCGGGCAGGGGTAGCAATCAGCCCCAGCATTTT	CASSPAGRGSNQPQHF
TRBD2	TRBV15	TRBJ2-2	many	TGTGCCACCAGCAGTTTGGCTAGCGGGCACACCGGGGAGCTGTTTTTT	CATSSLASGHTGELFF
TRBD2	TRBV29-1	TRBJ2-7	many	TGCAGCGTACAAGGACTAGCGGGATCCTACGAGCAGTACTTC	CSVQGLAGSYEQYF
-	TRBV14	TRBJ1-1	-	TGTGCCAGCAGCCAGTGGGCGGACTTGAGGCCTGAAGCTTTCTTT	CASSQWADLRPEAFF
-	TRBV29-1	TRBJ2-7	-	TGCAGCGTTCTGGGGGTTCAATACTTC	CSVLGVQYF
TRBD1	TRBV12-3/TRBV12-4	TRBJ2-7	many	TGTGCCAGCAGCCGGGACAGGGGGGGCGAGCAGTACTTC	CASSRDRGGEQYF
TRBD1	TRBV19	TRBJ2-5	-	TGTGCCAGTAGTGCACAGGGGGTCCAAGAGACCCAGTACTTC	CASSAQGVQETQYF
TRBD1	TRBV20-1	TRBJ2-7	-	TGCAGTGCTAAAGAAGGGGGCCGAGGATTGTACGAGCAGTACTTC	CSAKEGGRGLYEQYF
TRBD1	TRBV20-1	TRBJ1-4	many	TGCAGTGCTCCCGCAACGTTATCAACAGGGGGCGCGGGAAAACTGTTTTTT	CSAPATLSTGGAGKLFF
-	TRBV29-1	TRBJ2-3	-	TGCAGCGTTGAACCCGGGGGCTCAGATACGCAGTATTTT	CSVEPGGSDTQYF
-	TRBV12-3/TRBV12-4	TRBJ1-1	few	TGTGCCAGCAGCCGATTCGGACTCCATCGGAACACTGAAGCTTTCTTT	CASSRFGLHRNTEAFF
-	TRBV20-1	TRBJ1-5	-	TGCAGTGCTAGAGAAATAGGAGAGTATGGGGAGCCCCAGCATTTT	CSAREIGEYGEPQHF